Each of the 14 T cell receptor beta chains below was sequenced from the same sample in a study of cytomegalovirus exposure and HLA in healthy donors. The PCR used 60 Vbeta and 13 Jbeta primers. Sequenced by immunoSEQ multiplex PCR; TCRdb stores in-frame clones only, minus some. Counted here are 120,000 or so clones, about 15% occurring once; the ten biggest clones make up approximately 2.6%. The material sequenced was PBMCs. These receptors came from a female donor in good health and CMV-seropositive.

The chain couples TRBV5-1 to TRBJ2-2, with D uncertain. V was shortened by 0 bases and J by 5 bases, with 11 bases between the two germline ends. The CDR3 length is 15 residues. Germline CDR1 is SGHRS and CDR2 is YFSETQ. The CDR3 region is CASSLGADGTGELFF. The CDR3 bases are TGCGCCAGCAGCTTGGGTGCGGATGGAACCGGGGAGCTGTTTTTT. The full variable domain, completed using reference TRBV5-1 and TRBJ2-2, is KAGVTQTPRYLIKTRGQQVTLSCSPISGHRSVSWYQQTPGQGLQFLFEYFSETQRNKGNFPGRFSGRQFSNSRSEMNVSTLELGDSALYLCASSLGADGTGELFFGEGSRLTVL.

Only a few counts were recorded for this clone. Here the CDR3 DNA reads TGCAGCGTTGGGGGAGCCGACAGGGGGCTTAAGGATGGCTACACCTTC. Translation gives CSVGGADRGLKDGYTF. The chain is built from TRBV29-1 and TRBJ1-2; 10 nucleotides align to TRBD1. Per the germline V gene, CDR1 is SQVTM and CDR2 is ANQGSEA. After removal of 4 bases from V and 6 bases from J, the junction contained 14 bases not matched to a gene. The CDR3 loop spans 16 amino acids.

V and J are TRBV28 and TRBJ2-1; 8 nucleotides line up with TRBD1. Trimming at V came to 7 bases and at J to 0 bases, leaving 5 bases not matched to a gene. The germline V gene has CDR1 MDHEN and CDR2 SYDVKM. The CDR3 runs 15 residues. CDR3 region: CASKRQGSSYNEQFF. CDR3 bases: TGTGCCAGCAAAAGACAGGGGAGCTCCTACAATGAGCAGTTCTTC.

DNA for the CDR3: TGTGCCAGCAGTCTATTTGGACTCATGAACACTGAAGCTTTCTTT. Translated, it gives CASSLFGLMNTEAFF. The chain carries TRBV27 and TRBJ1-1; D gene unclear. The CDR3 runs 15 residues. V lost 5 bases to trimming and J lost 0 bases, with 13 bases between them. CDR1 and CDR2 (germline): MNHEY, SMNVEV (reference sequence).

The chain couples TRBV4-2 to TRBJ2-3; TRBD1 matches 7 bases. CDR3 length: 15 residues. V lost 1 base, J lost 5 bases, and 6 bases stayed unmatched. Germline CDR1 LGHNA, CDR2 YNFKEQ. The CDR3 loop reads CASSQGTGEIDTQYF. CDR3 sequence (DNA): TGTGCCAGCAGCCAAGGAACAGGGGAGATAGATACGCAGTATTTT.

A word on this clone: One end of the junction varies from germline; a read error may be responsible. The chain combines TRBV28 with TRBJ1-6, with a tentative D call TRBD1 (6 bases). Germline lookup yields CDR1 MDHEN and CDR2 SYDVKM. This CDR3 has 16 residues. The CDR3 bases are TGTACCAGCAGTTTTAGGGGGACGGTTGATAATTCACCCCTCCACTTT. It yields the protein CTSSFRGTVDNSPLHF.

The rearrangement uses TRBV5-4 and TRBJ1-2, with TRBD1 matching 7 bases. This CDR3 spans 15 amino acids. In germline, CDR1 is SGHNT, CDR2 YYREEE (reference sequence). J was trimmed by 4 bases and V by 4 bases; bases with no gene match: 10. As DNA, the CDR3 is TGTGCCAGCAGCGTTGGGTGGGACAGAAGCTATGGCTACACCTTC. Its protein product is CASSVGWDRSYGYTF.

The rearrangement links TRBV5-1 to TRBJ2-7; D is unresolved. CDR3 length equals 13 residues. Germline V gene lookup returns CDR1 SGHRS and CDR2 YFSETQ. Trimming left V 0 bases short and J 2 bases short, with 6 bases between. In DNA form, the CDR3 reads TGCGCCAGCAGCTTGGATAATCCCTACGAGCAGTACTTC. Protein product: CASSLDNPYEQYF.

This clone appeared a few times. The chain has TRBV5-5 and TRBJ2-7; D remains unclear. The germline gives CDR1 SGHKS, CDR2 YYEKEE (reference sequence). The length of the CDR3 is 14 residues. The V end was cut by 3 bases, the J end by 0 bases, with 10 bases between. The CDR3 protein is CASSSTTPSYEQYF. The CDR3, as DNA: TGTGCCAGCAGCTCAACGACACCCTCCTACGAGCAGTACTTC.

This clone occurred a few times. The gene calls are TRBV5-6 and TRBJ2-7; D is undetermined. Germline V gene lookup returns CDR1 SGHDT and CDR2 YYEEEE. This CDR3 is 13 amino acids long. V was shortened by 6 bases and J by 3 bases, with 13 bases between the two germline ends. The CDR3 coding sequence is TGTGCCAGCACCCCCGCCCTAGGCTACGAGCAGTACTTC. It encodes CASTPALGYEQYF.

The chain joins TRBV2 to TRBJ1-2; 8 bases agree with TRBD1. The V gene's germline CDR1 is SNHLY and CDR2 FYNNEI. V lost 6 bases to trimming and J lost 6 bases; unmatched junction nucleotides: 6. This CDR3 is 13 amino acids long. DNA of the CDR3: TGTGCCAGCAGCCGACAGGGGATACATGGCTACACCTTC. It yields the protein CASSRQGIHGYTF.

A few counts support this clone. The chain employs TRBV6-1 and TRBJ1-2; 7 nucleotides align to TRBD1. The CDR3 totals 17 residues. V lost 3 bases and J lost 5; bases outside the gene matches: 15. Germline CDR1 reads MNHNS; CDR2 reads SASEGT. In DNA, the CDR3 is TGTGCCAGCAGTGACCCGCAAGATGGACAGGACAAATATGGCTACACCTTC. Its protein product is CASSDPQDGQDKYGYTF.

The J gene is TRBJ1-1, the V gene TRBV19; D is uncertain. This CDR3 is 12 amino acids long. Per germline, CDR1 LNHDA and CDR2 SQIVND (reference sequence). Trimming removed 9 bases from V and 2 bases from J, with 10 bases in between. This CDR3 is CARRTGNTEAFF. DNA of the CDR3: TGTGCCAGGAGGACGGGAAACACTGAAGCTTTCTTT.

This rearrangement joins TRBV28 to TRBJ1-4; 9 bases map to TRBD1. The CDR3 covers 12 residues. Germline lookup yields CDR1 MDHEN and CDR2 SYDVKM. Trimming removed 6 bases from V and 7 bases from J; junction bases left unmatched: 0. The CDR3 region has the DNA TGTGCCAGCAGGACAGGGGGTGAAAAACTGTTTTTT. This gives the protein CASRTGGEKLFF.